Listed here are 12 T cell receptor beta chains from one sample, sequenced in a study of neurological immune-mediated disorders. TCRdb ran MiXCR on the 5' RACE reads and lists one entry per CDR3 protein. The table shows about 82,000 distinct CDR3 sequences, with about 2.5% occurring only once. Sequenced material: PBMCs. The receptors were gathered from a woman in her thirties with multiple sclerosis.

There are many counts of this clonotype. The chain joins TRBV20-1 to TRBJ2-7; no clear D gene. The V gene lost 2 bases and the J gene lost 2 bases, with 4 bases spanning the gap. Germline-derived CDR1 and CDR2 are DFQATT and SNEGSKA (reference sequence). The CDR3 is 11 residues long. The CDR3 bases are TGCAGTGCTAGACGGGCCTACGAGCAGTACTTC. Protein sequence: CSARRAYEQYF.

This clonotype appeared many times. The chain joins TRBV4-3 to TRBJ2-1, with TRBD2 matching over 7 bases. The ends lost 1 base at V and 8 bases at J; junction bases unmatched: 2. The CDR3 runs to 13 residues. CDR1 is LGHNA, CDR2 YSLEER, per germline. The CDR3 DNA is TGCGCCAGCAGCCAAGTGGGAGGGGATGAGCAGTTCTTC. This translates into CASSQVGGDEQFF.

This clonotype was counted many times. The CDR3 sequence is CASSVSGINEQFF. CDR3 DNA sequence: TGTGCCAGCAGTGTCTCTGGGATCAATGAGCAGTTCTTC. V gene TRBV2 combines with J gene TRBJ2-1; D is uncertain. The CDR3 totals 13 residues. Trimming pared 4 bases from V and 6 bases from J, leaving 10 bases between. The germline gives CDR1 SNHLY, CDR2 FYNNEI.

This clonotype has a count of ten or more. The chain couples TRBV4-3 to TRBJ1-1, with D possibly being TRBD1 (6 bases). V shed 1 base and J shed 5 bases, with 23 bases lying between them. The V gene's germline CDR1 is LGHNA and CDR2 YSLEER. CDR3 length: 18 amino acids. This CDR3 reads CASSQVGGVWGPRTEAFF. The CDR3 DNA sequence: TGCGCCAGCAGCCAAGTAGGAGGGGTGTGGGGGCCAAGGACTGAAGCTTTCTTT.

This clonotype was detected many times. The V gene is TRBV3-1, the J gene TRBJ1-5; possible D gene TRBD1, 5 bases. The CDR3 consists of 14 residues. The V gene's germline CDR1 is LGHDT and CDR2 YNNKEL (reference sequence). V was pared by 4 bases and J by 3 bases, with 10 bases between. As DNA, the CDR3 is TGTGCCAGCAGCCGTCAGGGTTTCAATCAGCCCCAGCATTTT. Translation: CASSRQGFNQPQHF.

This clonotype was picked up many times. The CDR3 DNA reads TGCGCCAGCAGCTTCAATAAGGATTCCGGGGAGCTGTTTTTT. It specifies CASSFNKDSGELFF. The chain has TRBV5-1 and TRBJ2-2; no clear D. The V gene's germline CDR1 is SGHRS and CDR2 YFSETQ. V was cut by 2 bases and J by 6 bases, with 11 bases left in between. The CDR3 has 14 residues.

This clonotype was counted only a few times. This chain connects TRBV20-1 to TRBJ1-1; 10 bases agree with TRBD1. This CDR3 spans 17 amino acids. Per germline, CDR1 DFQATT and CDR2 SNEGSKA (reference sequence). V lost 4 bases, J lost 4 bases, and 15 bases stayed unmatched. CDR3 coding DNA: TGCAGTGCTACGGGACAGGGGAGGCGTTTGATGGGCACTGAAGCTTTCTTT. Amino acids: CSATGQGRRLMGTEAFF.

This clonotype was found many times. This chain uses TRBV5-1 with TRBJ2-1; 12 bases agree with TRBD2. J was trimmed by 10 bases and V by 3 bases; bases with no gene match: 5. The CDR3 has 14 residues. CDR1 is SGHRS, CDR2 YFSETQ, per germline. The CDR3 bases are TGCGCCAGCAGCTGGCCGGGACTAGCGGGCGAGCAGTTCTTC. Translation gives CASSWPGLAGEQFF.

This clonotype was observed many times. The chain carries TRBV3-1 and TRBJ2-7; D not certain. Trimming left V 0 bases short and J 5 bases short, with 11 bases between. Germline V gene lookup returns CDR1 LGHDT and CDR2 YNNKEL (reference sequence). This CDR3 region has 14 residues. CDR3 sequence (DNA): TGTGCCAGCAGCCAAGAAGGGAAACACCACGAGCAGTACTTC. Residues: CASSQEGKHHEQYF.

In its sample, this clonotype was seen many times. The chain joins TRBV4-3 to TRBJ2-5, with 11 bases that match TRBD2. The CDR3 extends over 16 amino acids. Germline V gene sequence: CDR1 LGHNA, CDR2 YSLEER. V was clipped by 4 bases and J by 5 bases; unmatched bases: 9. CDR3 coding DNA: TGCGCCAGCAGCCGCGGGACTAGCGGATCGGGGGAGACCCAGTACTTC. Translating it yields CASSRGTSGSGETQYF.

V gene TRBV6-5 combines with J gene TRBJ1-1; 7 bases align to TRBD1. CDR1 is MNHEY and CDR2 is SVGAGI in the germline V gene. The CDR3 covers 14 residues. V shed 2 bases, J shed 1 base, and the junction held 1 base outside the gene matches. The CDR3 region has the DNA TGTGCCAGCAGTTACAGACAGGGGAACACTGAAGCTTTCTTT. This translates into CASSYRQGNTEAFF.

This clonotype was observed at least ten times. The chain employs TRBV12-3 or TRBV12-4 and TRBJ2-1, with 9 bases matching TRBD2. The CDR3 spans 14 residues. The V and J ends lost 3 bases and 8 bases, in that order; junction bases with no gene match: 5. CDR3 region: CASSFGLAGYEQFF. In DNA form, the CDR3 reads TGTGCCAGCAGTTTCGGCCTAGCGGGATATGAGCAGTTCTTC.